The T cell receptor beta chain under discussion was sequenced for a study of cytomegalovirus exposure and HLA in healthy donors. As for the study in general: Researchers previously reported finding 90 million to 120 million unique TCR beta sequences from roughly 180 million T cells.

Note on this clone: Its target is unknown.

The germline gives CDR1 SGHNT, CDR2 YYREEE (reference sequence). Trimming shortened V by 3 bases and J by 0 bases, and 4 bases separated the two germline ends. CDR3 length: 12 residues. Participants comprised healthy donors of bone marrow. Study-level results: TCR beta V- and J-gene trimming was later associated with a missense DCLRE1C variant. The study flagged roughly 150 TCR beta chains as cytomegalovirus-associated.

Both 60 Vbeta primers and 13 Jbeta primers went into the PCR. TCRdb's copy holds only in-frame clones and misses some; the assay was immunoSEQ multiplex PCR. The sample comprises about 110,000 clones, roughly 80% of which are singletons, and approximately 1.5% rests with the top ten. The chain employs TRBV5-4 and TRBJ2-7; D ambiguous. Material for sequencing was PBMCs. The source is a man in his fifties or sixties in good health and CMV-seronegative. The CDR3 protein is CASSSPSYEQYF. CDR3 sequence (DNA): TGTGCCAGCAGCTCTCCCTCCTACGAGCAGTACTTC.